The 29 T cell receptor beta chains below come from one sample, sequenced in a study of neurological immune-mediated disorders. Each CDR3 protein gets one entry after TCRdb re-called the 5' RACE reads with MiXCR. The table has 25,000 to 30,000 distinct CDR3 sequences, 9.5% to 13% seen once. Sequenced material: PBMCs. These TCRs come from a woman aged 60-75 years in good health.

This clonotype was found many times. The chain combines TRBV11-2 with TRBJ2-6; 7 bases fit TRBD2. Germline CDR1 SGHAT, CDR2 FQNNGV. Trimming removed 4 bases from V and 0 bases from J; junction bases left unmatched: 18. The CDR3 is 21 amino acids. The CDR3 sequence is CASSSFPDVTSFISGANVLTF. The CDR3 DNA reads TGTGCCAGCAGCTCCTTCCCAGACGTGACTAGCTTCATCTCTGGGGCCAACGTCCTGACTTTC.

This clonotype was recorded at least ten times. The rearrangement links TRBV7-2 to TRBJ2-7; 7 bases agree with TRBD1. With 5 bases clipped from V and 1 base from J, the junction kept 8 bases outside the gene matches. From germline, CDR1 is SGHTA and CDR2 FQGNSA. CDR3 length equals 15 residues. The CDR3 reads CASSEQTGLSYEQYF. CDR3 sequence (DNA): TGTGCCAGCAGCGAACAGACAGGGTTATCCTACGAGCAGTACTTC. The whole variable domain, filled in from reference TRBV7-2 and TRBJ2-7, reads GAGVSQSPSNKVTEKGKDVELRCDPISGHTALYWYRQSLGQGLEFLIYFQGNSAPDKSGLPSDRFSAERTGGSVSTLTIQRTQQEDSAVYLCASSEQTGLSYEQYFGPGTRLTVT.

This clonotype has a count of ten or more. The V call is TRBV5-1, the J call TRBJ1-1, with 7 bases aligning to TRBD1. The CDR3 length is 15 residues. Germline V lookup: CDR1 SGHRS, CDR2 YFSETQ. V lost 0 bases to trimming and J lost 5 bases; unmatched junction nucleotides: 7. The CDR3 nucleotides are TGCGCCAGCAGCTTGGAGACAGGGTCCGGAACTGAAGCTTTCTTT. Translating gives CASSLETGSGTEAFF.

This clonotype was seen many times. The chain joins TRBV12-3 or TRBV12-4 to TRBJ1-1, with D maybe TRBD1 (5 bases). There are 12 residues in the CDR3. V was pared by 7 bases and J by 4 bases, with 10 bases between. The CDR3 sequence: CASTWGGTEAFF. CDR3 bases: TGTGCCAGCACCTGGGGGGGCACTGAAGCTTTCTTT.

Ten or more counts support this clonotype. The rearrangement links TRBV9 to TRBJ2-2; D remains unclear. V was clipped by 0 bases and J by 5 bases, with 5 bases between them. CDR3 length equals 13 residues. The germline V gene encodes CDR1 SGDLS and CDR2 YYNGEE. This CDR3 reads CASSVGLTGELFF. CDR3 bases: TGTGCCAGCAGCGTAGGGCTTACCGGGGAGCTGTTTTTT.

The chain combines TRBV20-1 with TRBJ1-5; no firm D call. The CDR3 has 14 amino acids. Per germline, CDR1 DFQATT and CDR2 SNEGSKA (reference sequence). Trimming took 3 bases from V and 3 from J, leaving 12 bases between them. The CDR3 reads CSARVQEANQPQHF. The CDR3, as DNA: TGCAGTGCTAGGGTGCAGGAGGCCAATCAGCCCCAGCATTTT.

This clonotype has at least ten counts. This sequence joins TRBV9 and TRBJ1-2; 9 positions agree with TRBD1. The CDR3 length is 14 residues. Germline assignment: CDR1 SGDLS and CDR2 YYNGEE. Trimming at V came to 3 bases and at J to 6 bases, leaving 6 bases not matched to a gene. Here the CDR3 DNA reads TGTGCCAGCAGCGCGCTGGGACAGGGAGATGGCTACACCTTC. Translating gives CASSALGQGDGYTF.

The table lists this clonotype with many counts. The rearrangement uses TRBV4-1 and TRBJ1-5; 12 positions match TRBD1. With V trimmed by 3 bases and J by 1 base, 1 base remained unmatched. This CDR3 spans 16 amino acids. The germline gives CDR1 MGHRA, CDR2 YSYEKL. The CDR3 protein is CASSQGQGASNQPQHF. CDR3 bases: TGCGCCAGCAGCCAGGGACAGGGGGCGAGCAATCAGCCCCAGCATTTT.

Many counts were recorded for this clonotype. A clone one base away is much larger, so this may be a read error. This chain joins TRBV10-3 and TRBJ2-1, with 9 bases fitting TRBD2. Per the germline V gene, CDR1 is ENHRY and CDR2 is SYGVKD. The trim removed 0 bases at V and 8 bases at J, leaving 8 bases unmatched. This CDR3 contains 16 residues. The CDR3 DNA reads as TGTGCCATCAGTGAGTCGAGGCGGGGGGGTCATGATGAGCAGTTCTTC. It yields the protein CAISESRRGGHDEQFF.

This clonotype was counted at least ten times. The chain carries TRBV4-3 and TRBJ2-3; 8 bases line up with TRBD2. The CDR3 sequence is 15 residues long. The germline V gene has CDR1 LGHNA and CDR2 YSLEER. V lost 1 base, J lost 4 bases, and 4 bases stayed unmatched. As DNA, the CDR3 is TGCGCCAGCAGCCAAGGGACTAGCAGGTCAGATACGCAGTATTTT. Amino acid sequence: CASSQGTSRSDTQYF.

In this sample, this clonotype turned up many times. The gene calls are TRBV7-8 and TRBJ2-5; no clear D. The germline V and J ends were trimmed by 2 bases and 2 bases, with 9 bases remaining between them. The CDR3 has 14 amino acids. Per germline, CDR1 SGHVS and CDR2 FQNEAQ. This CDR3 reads CASSLPRQQETQYF. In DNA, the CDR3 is TGTGCCAGCAGCTTACCACGGCAACAAGAGACCCAGTACTTC.

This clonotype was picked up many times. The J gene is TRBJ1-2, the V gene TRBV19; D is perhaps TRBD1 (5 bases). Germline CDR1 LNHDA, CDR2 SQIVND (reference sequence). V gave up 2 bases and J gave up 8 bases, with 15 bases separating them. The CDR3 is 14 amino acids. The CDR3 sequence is CASSIPRDPGGYTF. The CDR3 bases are TGTGCCAGTAGTATACCTCGGGACCCCGGCGGCTACACCTTC. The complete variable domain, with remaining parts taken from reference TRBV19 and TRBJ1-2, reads DGGITQSPKYLFRKEGQNVTLSCEQNLNHDAMYWYRQDPGQGLRLIYYSQIVNDFQKGDIAEGYSVSREKKESFPLTVTSAQKNPTAFYLCASSIPRDPGGYTFGSGTRLTVV.

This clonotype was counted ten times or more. CDR3 in amino acids: CASSFQGVGTGELFF. CDR3 nucleotide sequence: TGTGCCAGCAGTTTTCAAGGGGTCGGCACCGGGGAGCTGTTTTTT. The V call is TRBV12-3 or TRBV12-4, the J call TRBJ2-2; D possibly corresponds to TRBD1 (5 bases). The CDR3 loop spans 15 amino acids. V lost 3 bases and J 4 bases, leaving 12 bases between the germline ends.

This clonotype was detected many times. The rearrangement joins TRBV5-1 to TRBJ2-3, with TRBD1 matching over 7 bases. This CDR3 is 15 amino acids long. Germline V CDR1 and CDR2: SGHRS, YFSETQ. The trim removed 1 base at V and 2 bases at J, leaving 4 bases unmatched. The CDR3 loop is CASSLNTGATDTQYF. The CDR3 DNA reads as TGCGCCAGCAGCTTGAATACAGGGGCCACAGATACGCAGTATTTT.

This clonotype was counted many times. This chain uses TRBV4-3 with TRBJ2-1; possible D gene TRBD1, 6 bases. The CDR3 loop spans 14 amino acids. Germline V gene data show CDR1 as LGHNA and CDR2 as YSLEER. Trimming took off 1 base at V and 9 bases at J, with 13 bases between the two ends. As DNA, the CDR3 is TGCGCCAGCAGCCAAGTAGAGTGGGGGCCTGAGCAGTTCTTC. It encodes CASSQVEWGPEQFF.

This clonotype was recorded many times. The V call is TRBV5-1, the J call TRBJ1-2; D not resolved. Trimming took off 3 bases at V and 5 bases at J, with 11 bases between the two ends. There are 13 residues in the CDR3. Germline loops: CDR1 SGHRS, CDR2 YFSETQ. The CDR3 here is CASSSAEGYGYTF. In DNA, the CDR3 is TGCGCCAGCAGCTCGGCCGAAGGGTATGGCTACACCTTC.

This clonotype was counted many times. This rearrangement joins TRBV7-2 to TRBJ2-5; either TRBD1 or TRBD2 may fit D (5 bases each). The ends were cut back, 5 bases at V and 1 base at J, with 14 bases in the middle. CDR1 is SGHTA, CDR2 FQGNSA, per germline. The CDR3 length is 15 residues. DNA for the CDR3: TGTGCCAGCAGCATCCAGGGACGCTTCCAAGAGACCCAGTACTTC. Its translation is CASSIQGRFQETQYF. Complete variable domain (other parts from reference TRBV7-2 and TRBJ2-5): GAGVSQSPSNKVTEKGKDVELRCDPISGHTALYWYRQSLGQGLEFLIYFQGNSAPDKSGLPSDRFSAERTGGSVSTLTIQRTQQEDSAVYLCASSIQGRFQETQYFGPGTRLLVL.

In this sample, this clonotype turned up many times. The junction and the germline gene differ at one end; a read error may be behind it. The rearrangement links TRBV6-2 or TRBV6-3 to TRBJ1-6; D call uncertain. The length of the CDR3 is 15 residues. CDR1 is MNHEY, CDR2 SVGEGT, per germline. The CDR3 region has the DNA TGTGCCAGCACTTACTACTGGGCCGATAATTCACCCCTCCACTTT. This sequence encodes CASTYYWADNSPLHF.

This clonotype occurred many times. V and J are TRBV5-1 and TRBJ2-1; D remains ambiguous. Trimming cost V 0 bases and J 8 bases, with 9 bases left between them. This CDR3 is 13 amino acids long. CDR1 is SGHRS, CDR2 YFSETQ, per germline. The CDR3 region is CASSLEGSDEQFF. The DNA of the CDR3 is TGCGCCAGCAGCTTGGAGGGAAGCGATGAGCAGTTCTTC.

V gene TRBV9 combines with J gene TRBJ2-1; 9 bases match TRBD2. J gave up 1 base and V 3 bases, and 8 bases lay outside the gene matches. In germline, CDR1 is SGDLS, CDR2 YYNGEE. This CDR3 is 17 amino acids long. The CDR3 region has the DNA TGTGCCAGCAGCGAGGGGACTAGCTGTAGGTCCTACAATGAGCAGTTCTTC. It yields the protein CASSEGTSCRSYNEQFF.

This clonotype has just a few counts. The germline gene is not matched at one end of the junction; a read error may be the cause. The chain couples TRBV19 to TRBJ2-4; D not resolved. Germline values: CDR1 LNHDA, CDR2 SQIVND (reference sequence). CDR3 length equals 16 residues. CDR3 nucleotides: TGTGCCAGTAGTTTAGACACTCGCCTAGCCAAAAACATTCAGTACTTC. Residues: CASSLDTRLAKNIQYF.

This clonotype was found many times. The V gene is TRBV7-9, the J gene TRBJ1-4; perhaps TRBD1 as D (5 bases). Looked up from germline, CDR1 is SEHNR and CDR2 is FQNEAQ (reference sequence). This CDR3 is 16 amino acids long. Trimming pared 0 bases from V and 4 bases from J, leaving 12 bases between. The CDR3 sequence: CASSLARDSFNEKLFF. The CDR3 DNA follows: TGTGCCAGCAGCTTAGCCCGCGACAGTTTTAATGAAAAACTGTTTTTT.

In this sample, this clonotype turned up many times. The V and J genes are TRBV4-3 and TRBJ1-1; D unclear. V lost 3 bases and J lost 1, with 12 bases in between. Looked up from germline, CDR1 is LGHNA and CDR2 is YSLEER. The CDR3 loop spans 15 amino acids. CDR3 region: CASSQDHQRNTEAFF. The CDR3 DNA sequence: TGCGCCAGCAGCCAGGACCACCAAAGGAACACTGAAGCTTTCTTT.

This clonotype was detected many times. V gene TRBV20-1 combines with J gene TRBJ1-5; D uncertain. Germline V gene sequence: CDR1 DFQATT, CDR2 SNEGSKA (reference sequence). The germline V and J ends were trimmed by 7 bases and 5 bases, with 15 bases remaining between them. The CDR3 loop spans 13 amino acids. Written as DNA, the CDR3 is TGCAGTGTCAGTCACATGGGAGATCAGCCCCAGCATTTT. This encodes CSVSHMGDQPQHF.

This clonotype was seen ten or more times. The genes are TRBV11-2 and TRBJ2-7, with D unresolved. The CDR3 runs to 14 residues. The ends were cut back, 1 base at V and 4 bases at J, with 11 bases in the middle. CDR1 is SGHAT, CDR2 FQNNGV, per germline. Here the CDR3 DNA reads TGTGCCAGCAGCTTAGTTGGCAAACAATACGAGCAGTACTTC. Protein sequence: CASSLVGKQYEQYF. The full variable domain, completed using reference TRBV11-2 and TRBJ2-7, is EAGVAQSPRYKIIEKRQSVAFWCNPISGHATLYWYQQILGQGPKLLIQFQNNGVVDDSQLPKDRFSAERLKGVDSTLKIQPAKLEDSAVYLCASSLVGKQYEQYFGPGTRLTVT.

The CDR3 is CSARENPEGMETQYF. The DNA of the CDR3 is TGCAGTGCTAGGGAAAATCCCGAGGGGATGGAGACCCAGTACTTC. The rearrangement joins TRBV20-1 to TRBJ2-5, with D perhaps matching TRBD1 or TRBD2 (5 bases each). The CDR3 consists of 15 residues. Per the germline V gene, CDR1 is DFQATT and CDR2 is SNEGSKA (reference sequence). Trimming removed 3 bases at V and 5 bases at J, with 19 bases between.

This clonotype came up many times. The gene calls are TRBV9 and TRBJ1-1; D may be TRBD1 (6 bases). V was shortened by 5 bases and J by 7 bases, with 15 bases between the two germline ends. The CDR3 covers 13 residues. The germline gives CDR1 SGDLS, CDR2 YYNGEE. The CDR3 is CASSGGGPGEAFF. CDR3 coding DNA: TGTGCCAGCAGTGGGGGCGGTCCTGGTGAAGCTTTCTTT.

The CDR3 nucleotides read TGTGCCATCAGTGATCTATTAGCCCGACAGGGGCGGGAGAACACTGAAGCTTTCTTT. Encoded protein: CAISDLLARQGRENTEAFF. The chain has TRBV10-3 and TRBJ1-1; 8 nucleotides line up with TRBD1. The CDR3 sequence is 19 residues long. The trim removed 3 bases at V and 1 base at J, leaving 16 bases unmatched. CDR1 ENHRY and CDR2 SYGVKD come from the germline V gene.

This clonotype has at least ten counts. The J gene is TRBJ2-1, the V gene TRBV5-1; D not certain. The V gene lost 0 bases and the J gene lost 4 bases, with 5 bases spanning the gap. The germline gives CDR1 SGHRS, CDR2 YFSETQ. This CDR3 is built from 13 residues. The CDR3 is CASSLEEYNEQFF. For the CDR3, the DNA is TGCGCCAGCAGCTTGGAAGAGTACAATGAGCAGTTCTTC.